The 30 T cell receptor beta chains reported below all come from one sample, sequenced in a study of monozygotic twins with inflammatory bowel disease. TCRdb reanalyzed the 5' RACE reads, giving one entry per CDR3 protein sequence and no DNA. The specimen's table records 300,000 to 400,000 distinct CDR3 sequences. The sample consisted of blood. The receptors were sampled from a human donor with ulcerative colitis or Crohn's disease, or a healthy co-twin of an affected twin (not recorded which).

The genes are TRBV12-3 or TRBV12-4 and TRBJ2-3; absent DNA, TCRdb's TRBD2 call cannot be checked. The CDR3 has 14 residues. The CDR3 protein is CASSFRRGGDTQYF.

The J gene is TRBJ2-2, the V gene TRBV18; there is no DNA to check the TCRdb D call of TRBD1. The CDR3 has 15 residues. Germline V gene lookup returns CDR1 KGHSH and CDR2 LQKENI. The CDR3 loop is CASSPQGTNTGELFF. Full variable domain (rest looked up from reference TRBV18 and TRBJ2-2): NAGVMQNPRHLVRRRGQEARLRCSPMKGHSHVYWYRQLPEEGLKFMVYLQKENIIDESGMPKERFSAEFPKEGPSILRIQQVVRGDSAAYFCASSPQGTNTGELFFGEGSRLTVL.

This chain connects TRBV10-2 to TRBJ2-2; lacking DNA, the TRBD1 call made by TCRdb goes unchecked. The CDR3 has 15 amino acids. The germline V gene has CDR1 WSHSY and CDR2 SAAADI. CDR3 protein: CASNRVAENTGELFF.

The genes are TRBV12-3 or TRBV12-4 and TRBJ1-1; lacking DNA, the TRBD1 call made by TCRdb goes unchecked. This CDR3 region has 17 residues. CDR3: CASSFWDTAHVNTEAFF.

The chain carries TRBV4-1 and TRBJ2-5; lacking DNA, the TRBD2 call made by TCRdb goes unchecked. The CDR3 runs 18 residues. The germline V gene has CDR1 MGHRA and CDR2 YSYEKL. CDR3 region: CASSQASSGGPGDVDQYF.

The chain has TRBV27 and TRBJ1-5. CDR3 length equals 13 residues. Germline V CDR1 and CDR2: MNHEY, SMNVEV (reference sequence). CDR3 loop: CASSWVEGQPQHF.

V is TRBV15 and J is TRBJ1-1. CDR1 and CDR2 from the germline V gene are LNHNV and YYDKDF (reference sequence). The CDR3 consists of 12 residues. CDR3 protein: CATSTESTEAFF.

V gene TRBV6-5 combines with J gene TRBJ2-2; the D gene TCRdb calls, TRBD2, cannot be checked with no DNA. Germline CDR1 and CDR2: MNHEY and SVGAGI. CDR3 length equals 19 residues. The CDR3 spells CASSSPGLREAANTGELFF.

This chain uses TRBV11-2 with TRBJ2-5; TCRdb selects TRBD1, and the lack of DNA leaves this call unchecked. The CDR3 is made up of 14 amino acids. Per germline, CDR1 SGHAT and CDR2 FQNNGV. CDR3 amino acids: CASSSDRLQETQYF.

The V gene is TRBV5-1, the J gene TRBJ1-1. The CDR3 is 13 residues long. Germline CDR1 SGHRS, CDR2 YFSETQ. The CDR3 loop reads CASSPGGRAEAFF.

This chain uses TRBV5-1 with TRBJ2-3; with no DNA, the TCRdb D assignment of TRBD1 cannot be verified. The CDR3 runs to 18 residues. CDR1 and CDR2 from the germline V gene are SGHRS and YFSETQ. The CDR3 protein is CASSSPGQGVTSTDTQYF.

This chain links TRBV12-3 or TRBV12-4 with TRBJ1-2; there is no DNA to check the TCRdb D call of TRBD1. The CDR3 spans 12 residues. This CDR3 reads CASSFGQGGYTF.

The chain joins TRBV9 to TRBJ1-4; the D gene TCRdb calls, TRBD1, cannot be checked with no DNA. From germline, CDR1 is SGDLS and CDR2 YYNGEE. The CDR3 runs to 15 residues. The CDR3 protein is CASSERQGGIEKLFF.

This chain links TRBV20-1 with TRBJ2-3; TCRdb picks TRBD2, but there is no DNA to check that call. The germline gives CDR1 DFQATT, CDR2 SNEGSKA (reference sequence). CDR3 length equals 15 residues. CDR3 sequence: CSARLSVRVDYTQYF.

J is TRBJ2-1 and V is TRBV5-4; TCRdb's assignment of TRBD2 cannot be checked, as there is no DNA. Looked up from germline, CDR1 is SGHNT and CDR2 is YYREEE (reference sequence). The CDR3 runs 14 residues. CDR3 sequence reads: CASSLSSGRGEQFF.

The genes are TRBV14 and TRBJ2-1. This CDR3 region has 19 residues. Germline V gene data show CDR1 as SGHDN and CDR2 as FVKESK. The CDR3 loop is CASSQENKLGLSSYNEQFF.

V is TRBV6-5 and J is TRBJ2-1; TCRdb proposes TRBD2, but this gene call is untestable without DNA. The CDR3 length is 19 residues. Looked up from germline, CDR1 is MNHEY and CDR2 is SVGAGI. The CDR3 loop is CASSYPTFGLAETYNEQFF.

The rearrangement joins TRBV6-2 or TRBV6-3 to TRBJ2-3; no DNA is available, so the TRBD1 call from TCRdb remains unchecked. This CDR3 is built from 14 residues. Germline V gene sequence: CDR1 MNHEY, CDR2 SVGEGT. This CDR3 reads CASKEQARSDTQYF.

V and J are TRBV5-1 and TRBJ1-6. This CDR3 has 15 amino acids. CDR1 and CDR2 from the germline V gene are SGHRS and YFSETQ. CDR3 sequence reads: CASSLAGEDNSPLHF.

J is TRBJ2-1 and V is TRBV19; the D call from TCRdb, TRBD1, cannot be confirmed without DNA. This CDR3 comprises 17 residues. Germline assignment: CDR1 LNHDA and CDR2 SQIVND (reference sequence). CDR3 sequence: CASSMQTGGSSYNEQFF.

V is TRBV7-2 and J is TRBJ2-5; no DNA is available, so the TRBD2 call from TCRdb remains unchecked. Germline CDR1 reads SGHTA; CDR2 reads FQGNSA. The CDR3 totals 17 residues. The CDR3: CASSLSALAGYQETQYF. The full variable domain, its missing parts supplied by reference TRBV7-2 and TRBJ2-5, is GAGVSQSPSNKVTEKGKDVELRCDPISGHTALYWYRQSLGQGLEFLIYFQGNSAPDKSGLPSDRFSAERTGGSVSTLTIQRTQQEDSAVYLCASSLSALAGYQETQYFGPGTRLLVL.

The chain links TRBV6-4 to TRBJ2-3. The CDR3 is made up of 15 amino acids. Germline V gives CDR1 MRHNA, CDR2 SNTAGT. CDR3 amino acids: CASSDSIGDTDTQYF.

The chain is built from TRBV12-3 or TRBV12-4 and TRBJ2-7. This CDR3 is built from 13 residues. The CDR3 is CASAQGGPYEQYF.

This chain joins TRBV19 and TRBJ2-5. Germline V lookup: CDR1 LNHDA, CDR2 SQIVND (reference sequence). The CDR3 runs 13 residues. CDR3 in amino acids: CASSDGSRETQYF.

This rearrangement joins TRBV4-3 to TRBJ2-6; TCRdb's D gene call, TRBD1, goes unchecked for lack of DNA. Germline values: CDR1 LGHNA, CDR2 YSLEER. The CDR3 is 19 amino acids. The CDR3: CASSQDGAGSGVGANVLTF.

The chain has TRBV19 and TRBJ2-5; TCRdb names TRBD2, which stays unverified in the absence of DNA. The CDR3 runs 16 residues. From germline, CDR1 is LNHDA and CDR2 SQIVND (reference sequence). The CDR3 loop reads CASSRRTSGLGETQYF.

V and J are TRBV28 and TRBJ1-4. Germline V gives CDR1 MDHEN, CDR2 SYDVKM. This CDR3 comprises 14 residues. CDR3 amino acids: CASSSLLTNEKLFF. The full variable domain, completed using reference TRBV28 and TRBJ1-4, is DVKVTQSSRYLVKRTGEKVFLECVQDMDHENMFWYRQDPGLGLRLIYFSYDVKMKEKGDIPEGYSVSREKKERFSLILESASTNQTSMYLCASSSLLTNEKLFFGSGTQLSVL.

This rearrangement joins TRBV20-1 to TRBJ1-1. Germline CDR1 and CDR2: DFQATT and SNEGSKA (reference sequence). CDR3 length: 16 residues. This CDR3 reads CSAGRGDWRLNTEAFF.

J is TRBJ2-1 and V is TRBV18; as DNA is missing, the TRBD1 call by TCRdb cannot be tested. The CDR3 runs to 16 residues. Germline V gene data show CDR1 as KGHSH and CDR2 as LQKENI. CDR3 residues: CASSPAPNRDYNEQFF.

CDR3 in amino acids: CASSIVWGDTSYEQYF. J is TRBJ2-7 and V is TRBV19; TCRdb names TRBD1, which stays unverified in the absence of DNA. Germline V gene data show CDR1 as LNHDA and CDR2 as SQIVND (reference sequence). The CDR3 runs 16 residues.